This T cell receptor (beta chain) was captured by sequencing in a study of cytomegalovirus exposure and HLA in healthy donors. The wider study: From about 179 million T cells, an earlier analysis saw 90 million to 130 million unique TCR beta sequences. Regarding the study as a whole: DRB1 had the most TCR associations and HLA-C the fewest, a later analysis found, with rates varying by HLA locus. In a later analysis, at a false discovery rate of 0.05, about 17,000 TCR beta sequences matched HLA alleles.

Primers included in the PCR were 60 Vbeta and 13 Jbeta primers. Method: immunoSEQ multiplex PCR; TCRdb's copy keeps in-frame clones and lacks some. The sample includes around 190,000 clones, 60% to 85% of them seen just once. Germline V CDR1 and CDR2: MNHEY, SMNVEV (reference sequence). This CDR3 is 15 amino acids long. After removal of 6 bases from V and 6 bases from J, the junction contained 7 bases not matched to a gene. As regards this clone: The target antigen is unknown.

The chain recombines TRBV27 with TRBJ1-4, with 10 bases matching TRBD1. The specimen was PBMCs. This TCR came from a woman aged 18-29 years in good health and CMV-seronegative. The CDR3 DNA sequence: TGTGCCAGCAGACCCTTCGGGACAGGGGATGAAAAACTGTTTTTT. Encoded protein: CASRPFGTGDEKLFF.